This TCR beta chain was identified during a study of blood T cell repertoires in COVID-19. Study-level background: PBMCs, B-cell-depleted T cells, or T cells provided the cDNA or gDNA that made up the material.

As originally analysed: For nucleated cells, counts were estimated from reference gene primer amplification. Only in-frame clones appear in the TCRdb table, and some are missing; sequencing was by immunoSEQ multiplex PCR. V, J and clone size are those of that table, while D and trimming were read from the DNA. The table records approximately 160,000 clones, about 86% of them present only once. This clone was recorded once. Germline V gene sequence: CDR1 LNHDA, CDR2 SQIVND (reference sequence). The V gene lost 8 bases and the J gene lost 4 bases, with 11 bases spanning the gap. This CDR3 region has 13 residues.

The chain joins TRBV19 to TRBJ1-4; a possible D gene is TRBD1 (5 bases). The TCR comes from a man aged 45 to 65 with active or convalescent COVID-19. Sequenced: peripheral blood. CDR3 DNA: TGTGCCAGTTCGGGGGATTTTAATGAAAAACTGTTTTTT. Translating it yields CASSGDFNEKLFF.